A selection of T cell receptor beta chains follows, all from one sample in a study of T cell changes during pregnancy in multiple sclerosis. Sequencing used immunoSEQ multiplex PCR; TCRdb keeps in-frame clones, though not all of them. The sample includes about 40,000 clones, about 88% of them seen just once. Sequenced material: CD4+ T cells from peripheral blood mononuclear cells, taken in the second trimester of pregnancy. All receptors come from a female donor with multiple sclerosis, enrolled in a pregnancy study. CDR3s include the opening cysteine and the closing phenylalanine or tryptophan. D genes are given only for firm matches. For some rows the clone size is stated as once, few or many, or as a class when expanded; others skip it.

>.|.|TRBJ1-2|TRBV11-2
TGTGCCAGCAGCCTCAGGGGCCGAGGAGGCTACACCTTC
CASSLRGRGGYTF
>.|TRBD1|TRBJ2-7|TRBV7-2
TGTGCCAGCAGCCCCGACAGGGTGGTTAACGAGCAGTACTTC
CASSPDRVVNEQYF
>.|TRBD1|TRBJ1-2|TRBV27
TGTGCCAGCAAAAAACCGGGACAGGGGGACTATGGCTACACCTTC
CASKKPGQGDYGYTF
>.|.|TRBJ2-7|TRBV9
TGTGCCAGCAGCGTAGATCCAGCGCTAGGAATCTACGAGCAGTACTTC
CASSVDPALGIYEQYF
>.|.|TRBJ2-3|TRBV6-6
TGTGCCAGCAGCCCGAACTTTCCCAGAGCGGATACGCAGTATTTT
CASSPNFPRADTQYF
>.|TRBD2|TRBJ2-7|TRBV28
TGTGCCAGCAGCCATAGCGGGAGGGCTGACTACGAGCAGTACTTC
CASSHSGRADYEQYF
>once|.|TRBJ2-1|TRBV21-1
TGTGCCAGCAGCAGTTTCCAACGGGAATCTTACAATGAGCAGTTCTTC
CASSSFQRESYNEQFF
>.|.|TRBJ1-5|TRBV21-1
TGTGCCCGTAGAGACAGGTTACCGCCCGGGAGCAATCAGCCCCAGCATTTT
CARRDRLPPGSNQPQHF
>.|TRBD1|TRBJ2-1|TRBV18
TGTGCCAGCTCACTAGAAACGGGACAGGCTAACAATGAGCAGTTCTTC
CASSLETGQANNEQFF
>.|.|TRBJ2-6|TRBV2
TGTGCCAGCAGTGCAGCTGAGCCCTCTGGGGCCAACGTCCTGACTTTC
CASSAAEPSGANVLTF
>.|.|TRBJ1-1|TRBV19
TGTGCCAGTAGTAACCTACTCTCAGGGAACTTGACTGAAGCTTTCTTT
CASSNLLSGNLTEAFF
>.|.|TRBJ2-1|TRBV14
TGTGCCAGCAGCCAAGAATTGAAAGGGGTTGAGCAGTTCTTC
CASSQELKGVEQFF
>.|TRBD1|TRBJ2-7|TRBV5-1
TGCGCCAGCAGCCCCTTGGACAGGGAAACCTACGAGCAGTACTTC
CASSPLDRETYEQYF
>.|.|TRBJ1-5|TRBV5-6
TGTGCCAGCAGCTTGGTGGGCAGGGATCAGCCCCAGCATTTT
CASSLVGRDQPQHF
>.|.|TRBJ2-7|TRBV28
TGTGCCAGCAGTTTAGGTGTCAGGGCCGTTATCTACGAGCAGTACTTC
CASSLGVRAVIYEQYF
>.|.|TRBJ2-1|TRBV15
TGTGCCACCAGCAGAGATCTAAGGACACATCACAATGAGCAGTTCTTC
CATSRDLRTHHNEQFF
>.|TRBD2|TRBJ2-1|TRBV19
TGTGCCAGTAGTCTGAGAGCGGGAACGCAGTTCTTC
CASSLRAGTQFF
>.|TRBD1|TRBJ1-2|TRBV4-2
TGTGCCAGCAGCCAAACAGGGGGCTCGGGTCGAGCTAACTATGGCTACACCTTC
CASSQTGGSGRANYGYTF